Shown below are 32 T cell receptor beta chains from a single sample sequenced in a study of T cell changes during pregnancy in multiple sclerosis. The repertoire was sequenced with immunoSEQ multiplex PCR; TCRdb's copy has only in-frame clones and lacks some. Of about 77,000 clones listed, about 92% are singletons. The material sequenced was peripheral blood, taken after pregnancy. These receptors were collected from a female donor in good health, enrolled as a control in a pregnancy study.

This chain joins TRBV7-2 and TRBJ1-1; no clear D. CDR1 and CDR2 from the germline V gene are SGHTA and FQGNSA. The CDR3 has 13 amino acids. Trimming left V 3 bases short and J 2 bases short, with 7 bases between. The CDR3 sequence: CASSLAGNTEAFF. CDR3 in DNA: TGTGCCAGCAGCTTGGCAGGCAACACTGAAGCTTTCTTT.

The chain carries TRBV2 and TRBJ2-5; 10 nucleotides align to TRBD1. The CDR3 sequence is 14 residues long. After removal of 6 bases from V and 5 bases from J, the junction contained 6 bases not matched to a gene. Per germline, CDR1 SNHLY and CDR2 FYNNEI. CDR3 sequence reads: CASRGQGMIETQYF. CDR3 nucleotides: TGTGCCAGCAGGGGACAGGGGATGATCGAGACCCAGTACTTC.

This chain connects TRBV7-9 to TRBJ2-3, with D possibly matching TRBD2 (5 bases). The V gene's germline CDR1 is SEHNR and CDR2 FQNEAQ (reference sequence). The length of the CDR3 is 16 residues. V lost 3 bases and J lost 2, with 15 bases in between. This CDR3 reads CASSLGLASITDTQYF. CDR3 nucleotides: TGTGCCAGCAGCTTGGGGTTAGCGAGCATCACAGATACGCAGTATTTT.

The chain uses TRBV28 and TRBJ1-2; TRBD1 matches at 7 bases. The CDR3 is 15 amino acids. The germline V gene has CDR1 MDHEN and CDR2 SYDVKM. J lost 6 bases, V lost 4 bases, and 11 bases had no gene match. The DNA for the CDR3 is TGTGCCAGCAGTTGGGGGAAGAAGACAGGGAATGGCTACACCTTC. Protein product: CASSWGKKTGNGYTF.

This clone has just one count. This rearrangement joins TRBV27 to TRBJ2-6, with 10 bases identical to TRBD1. Germline assignment: CDR1 MNHEY and CDR2 SMNVEV (reference sequence). Germline trimming cut 8 bases from V and 4 bases from J; bases unmatched to any gene: 8. CDR3 length: 16 amino acids. The CDR3 DNA sequence: TGTGCCAGCGCACGGGGGGACAGGGGCGGGGCCAACGTCCTGACTTTC. Amino acids: CASARGDRGGANVLTF. The whole variable domain, remainder taken from reference TRBV27 and TRBJ2-6, is EAQVTQNPRYLITVTGKKLTVTCSQNMNHEYMSWYRQDPGLGLRQIYYSMNVEVTDKGDVPEGYKVSRKEKRNFPLILESPSPNQTSLYFCASARGDRGGANVLTFGAGSRLTVL.

V and J are TRBV4-1 and TRBJ2-4; TRBD1 might be the D (6 bases). Trimming removed 4 bases from V and 5 bases from J, with 18 bases in between. This CDR3 spans 16 amino acids. CDR1 MGHRA and CDR2 YSYEKL come from the germline V gene. The CDR3 here is CASSPTTSGVQNIQYF. As DNA, the CDR3 is TGCGCCAGCAGCCCCACGACGTCAGGGGTTCAAAACATTCAGTACTTC.

The chain joins TRBV23-1 to TRBJ2-4; possible D gene TRBD2, 6 bases. TRBV23-1 is classed as an ORF, of uncertain function. V was shortened by 4 bases and J by 8 bases, with 15 bases between the two germline ends. The CDR3 is 14 residues long. The CDR3 DNA is TGCGCCAGCAGTCGAACGGAGGGGTGGGACATTCAGTACTTC. This translates into CASSRTEGWDIQYF.

The chain employs TRBV18 and TRBJ1-5; D call uncertain. CDR1 is KGHSH, CDR2 LQKENI, per germline. This CDR3 contains 13 residues. Trimming removed 3 bases from V and 4 bases from J, with 7 bases in between. The CDR3 loop reads CASSPDENQPQHF. The DNA of the CDR3 is TGTGCCAGCTCACCCGATGAGAATCAGCCCCAGCATTTT.

This rearrangement joins TRBV28 to TRBJ1-2; D perhaps matches TRBD1 (6 bases). This CDR3 has 13 amino acids. V lost 5 bases to trimming and J lost 2 bases, with 9 bases between them. The germline V gene has CDR1 MDHEN and CDR2 SYDVKM. The CDR3 sequence is CASSRQENYGYTF. Here the CDR3 DNA reads TGTGCCAGCAGTAGACAGGAGAACTATGGCTACACCTTC.

V gene TRBV4-2 combines with J gene TRBJ1-1, with TRBD1 as a possible D gene (5 bases). V lost 0 bases and J lost 4, with 15 bases in between. Germline-derived CDR1 and CDR2 are LGHNA and YNFKEQ. This CDR3 is 16 amino acids long. CDR3 nucleotides: TGTGCCAGCAGCCAAGAGGTGGTCGCGGGGGGCACTGAAGCTTTCTTT. Protein product: CASSQEVVAGGTEAFF.

This clone was seen a single time. The DNA for the CDR3 is TGTGCCAGCAGCCTTTATGACGGGGATACGCAGTATTTT. Protein product: CASSLYDGDTQYF. The V and J genes are TRBV9 and TRBJ2-3; D ambiguous. V was clipped by 4 bases and J by 6 bases, with 12 bases between them. The length of the CDR3 is 13 residues. Per germline, CDR1 SGDLS and CDR2 YYNGEE.

V and J are TRBV10-3 and TRBJ2-7, with 9 bases identical to TRBD1. This CDR3 has 15 residues. The V gene's germline CDR1 is ENHRY and CDR2 SYGVKD. With V trimmed by 3 bases and J by 3 bases, 6 bases remained unmatched. The CDR3 reads CAISDPGQGNYEQYF. In DNA, the CDR3 is TGTGCCATCAGTGACCCGGGACAGGGAAACTACGAGCAGTACTTC.

This clone is a singleton in its sample. The chain has TRBV2 and TRBJ2-3; tentatively, D is TRBD2 (6 bases). V dropped 8 bases and J dropped 2 bases, with 14 bases sitting between them. The germline CDR1 and CDR2 sequences are SNHLY and FYNNEI. This CDR3 is built from 14 residues. The CDR3 is CASLRRGTTDTQYF. CDR3 DNA: TGTGCCAGCCTCCGGAGGGGTACCACAGATACGCAGTATTTT.

The chain joins TRBV25-1 to TRBJ1-1, with D possibly TRBD1 on 6 matching bases. V was clipped by 1 base and J by 14 bases, with 17 bases between them. The CDR3 runs to 13 residues. The V gene's germline CDR1 is MGHDK and CDR2 SYGVNS. The CDR3 loop is CASSEWGNRECFF. CDR3 nucleotides: TGTGCCAGCAGTGAATGGGGTAACAGGGAATGCTTCTTT.

The rearrangement uses TRBV2 and TRBJ2-7; tentative D call: TRBD2 (5 bases). Trimming removed 4 bases at V and 6 bases at J, with 10 bases between. Germline V gene lookup returns CDR1 SNHLY and CDR2 FYNNEI. This CDR3 spans 12 amino acids. CDR3 sequence reads: CASSVRGGEQYF. The CDR3 region has the DNA TGTGCCAGCAGTGTCCGAGGAGGCGAGCAGTACTTC.

The V call is TRBV7-9, the J call TRBJ1-1; a possible D gene is TRBD1 (6 bases). V was trimmed by 4 bases and J by 1 base, leaving 10 bases between them. The CDR3 totals 14 residues. CDR1 and CDR2 from the germline V gene are SEHNR and FQNEAQ (reference sequence). CDR3 sequence: CASSSGTRNTEAFF. As DNA, the CDR3 is TGTGCCAGCAGCTCAGGGACACGGAACACTGAAGCTTTCTTT.

This clone was counted once. J is TRBJ2-7 and V is TRBV7-5; TRBD2, the table's D call, was not compared with the DNA. TRBV7-5 is a listed pseudogene. This CDR3 spans 19 amino acids. CDR3 protein: CARSFRRYRSSGSGYEQYF. The CDR3 coding sequence is TGTGCCAGAAGCTTCCGGCGGTATAGATCTAGCGGGAGTGGATACGAGCAGTACTTC.

This clone was observed a handful of times. The chain recombines TRBV7-2 with TRBJ2-7; no definite D call. Germline V lookup: CDR1 SGHTA, CDR2 FQGNSA. V lost 4 bases and J lost 3, with 13 bases in between. This CDR3 spans 14 amino acids. Here the CDR3 reads CASSYLVTLYEQYF. The CDR3, as DNA: TGTGCCAGCAGCTACTTAGTCACGCTCTACGAGCAGTACTTC.

V is TRBV27 and J is TRBJ2-3, with 9 bases identical to TRBD2. V lost 6 bases and J lost 2; bases outside the gene matches: 9. Germline V gene sequence: CDR1 MNHEY, CDR2 SMNVEV (reference sequence). The CDR3 length is 16 residues. DNA for the CDR3: TGTGCCAGCAGGCGCCGACTAGCGGAGCTCACAGATACGCAGTATTTT. Its translation: CASRRRLAELTDTQYF.

The chain recombines TRBV28 with TRBJ1-3; perhaps TRBD1 as D (6 bases). The CDR3 extends over 15 amino acids. The germline V and J ends were trimmed by 3 bases and 3 bases, with 12 bases remaining between them. The germline V gene has CDR1 MDHEN and CDR2 SYDVKM. The DNA for the CDR3 is TGTGCCAGCAGTTTCGGACAGTCAATTGGAAACACCATATATTTT. This sequence encodes CASSFGQSIGNTIYF.

This clone was seen only once. CDR3 region: CASSLVPAGGTDTQYF. In nucleotides, the CDR3 is TGTGCCAGCAGCTTAGTCCCCGCGGGAGGCACAGATACGCAGTATTTT. The chain couples TRBV7-9 to TRBJ2-3, with TRBD2 matching 7 bases. The germline V gene encodes CDR1 SEHNR and CDR2 FQNEAQ (reference sequence). The CDR3 is 16 residues long. With V trimmed by 1 base and J by 1 base, 5 bases remained unmatched.

The rearrangement links TRBV2 to TRBJ1-5; 8 bases align to TRBD1. The CDR3 is 13 residues long. V was clipped by 6 bases and J by 7 bases; unmatched bases: 5. Germline V gene sequence: CDR1 SNHLY, CDR2 FYNNEI. CDR3: CASSRGQGQPQHF. The CDR3 nucleotides read TGTGCCAGCAGCAGGGGGCAAGGCCAGCCCCAGCATTTT. Combining the CDR3 with reference TRBV2 and TRBJ1-5 gives the whole variable domain EPEVTQTPSHQVTQMGQEVILRCVPISNHLYFYWYRQILGQKVEFLVSFYNNEISEKSEIFDDQFSVERPDGSNFTLKIRSTKLEDSAMYFCASSRGQGQPQHFGDGTRLSIL.

The rearrangement joins TRBV19 to TRBJ1-5; D gene ambiguous. The CDR3 consists of 14 residues. With 1 base removed from V and 4 bases from J, the gap between germline ends came to 8 bases. The V gene's germline CDR1 is LNHDA and CDR2 SQIVND (reference sequence). CDR3 region: CASSIGGKNQPQHF. The CDR3 nucleotides are TGTGCCAGTAGTATAGGAGGGAAGAATCAGCCCCAGCATTTT.

The genes are TRBV29-1 and TRBJ1-4; 8 positions agree with TRBD1. CDR1 is SQVTM, CDR2 ANQGSEA, per germline. This CDR3 is 16 amino acids long. CDR3 sequence (DNA): TGCGGCACAGGGGGAAGCCCTGATGGAGGGCTTGAAAAACTGTTTTTT. Amino acid sequence: CGTGGSPDGGLEKLFF.

The V and J genes are TRBV4-2 and TRBJ2-5, with 11 bases identical to TRBD2. V shed 3 bases and J 5 bases; nucleotides not matched to a gene: 11. Germline V gene data show CDR1 as LGHNA and CDR2 as YNFKEQ. The CDR3 sequence is 17 residues long. CDR3 in DNA: TGTGCCAGCAGCCATCATAGCGGGAGGGCCGGGGGGGAGACCCAGTACTTC. Its protein is CASSHHSGRAGGETQYF.

V is TRBV27 and J is TRBJ2-7, with TRBD1 matching over 8 bases. CDR1 is MNHEY, CDR2 SMNVEV, per germline (reference sequence). The CDR3 length is 15 residues. With V trimmed by 6 bases and J by 0 bases, 7 bases remained unmatched. CDR3 nucleotides: TGTGCCAGCAGAACGACAGGGGCGAGCTCCTACGAGCAGTACTTC. Its translation: CASRTTGASSYEQYF.

This clone is a singleton in its sample. CDR3 residues: CASTVGAWGPDTQYF. For the CDR3, the DNA is TGTGCCAGTACCGTCGGAGCGTGGGGCCCAGATACGCAGTATTTT. This chain links TRBV19 with TRBJ2-3; tentative D call: TRBD1 (5 bases). V lost 7 bases and J 4 bases, leaving 18 bases between the germline ends. Per germline, CDR1 LNHDA and CDR2 SQIVND (reference sequence). This CDR3 has 15 amino acids.

This rearrangement joins TRBV5-1 to TRBJ2-7, with D possibly being TRBD2 (6 bases). Germline CDR1 is SGHRS and CDR2 is YFSETQ. The CDR3 covers 14 residues. V was trimmed by 1 base and J by 1 base, leaving 9 bases between them. The CDR3 DNA is TGCGCCAGCAGCTTGCTGACTAGTTCCTACGAGCAGTACTTC. Its protein product is CASSLLTSSYEQYF.

The V call is TRBV5-1, the J call TRBJ2-7, with 12 positions matching TRBD1. This CDR3 has 15 amino acids. Germline CDR1 reads SGHRS; CDR2 reads YFSETQ. The V segment lost 4 bases and the J segment 4 bases; nucleotides outside the gene matches: 6. In nucleotides, the CDR3 is TGCGCCAGCAGCCTCCCGGGACAGGGGGCTTACGAGCAGTACTTC. Translated, it gives CASSLPGQGAYEQYF.

J is TRBJ1-5 and V is TRBV28, with a weak D call TRBD1 (5 bases). CDR1 MDHEN and CDR2 SYDVKM come from the germline V gene. Trimming shortened V by 7 bases and J by 5 bases, and 18 bases separated the two germline ends. The CDR3 spans 15 residues. For the CDR3, the DNA is TGTGCCAGCACTCCCGCGGGGGGGAACCATCAGCCCCAGCATTTT. The encoded protein is CASTPAGGNHQPQHF.

The V call is TRBV5-1, the J call TRBJ2-1; no reliable D call. Germline V CDR1 and CDR2: SGHRS, YFSETQ. Between the trimmed V and J ends, which lost 0 bases and 7 bases, there was a span of 11 bases. This CDR3 comprises 14 residues. The CDR3 coding sequence is TGCGCCAGCAGCTTGGCCTTATCCGGTAATGAGCAGTTCTTC. Translating it yields CASSLALSGNEQFF.

V usage is TRBV30 and J usage is TRBJ1-5, with TRBD1 matching over 8 bases. This CDR3 is built from 13 residues. V lost 1 base and J lost 4; bases outside the gene matches: 0. The germline CDR1 and CDR2 sequences are GTSNPN and SVGIG (reference sequence). The CDR3 spells CAWSGQGNQPQHF. CDR3 in DNA: TGTGCCTGGAGTGGACAGGGGAATCAGCCCCAGCATTTT.